This T cell receptor (beta chain) was identified during a study of OX40 agonist ivuxolimab in advanced cancers. Profiled with immunoSEQ multiplex PCR; TCRdb holds only in-frame clones, not every one. The data contain roughly 99,000 clones, around 90% of them singletons. The CDR3 covers 14 residues. The germline V and J ends were trimmed by 0 bases and 10 bases, with 13 bases remaining between them. Germline V lookup: CDR1 GTSNPN, CDR2 SVGIG (reference sequence). The sequence was collected from an adult with an advanced solid tumor such as melanoma, head and neck, liver or kidney cancer. The V call is TRBV30, the J call TRBJ1-6; D remains ambiguous. The sample in question was CD4+ or CD8+ T cells sorted from blood, obtained in a trial of the OX40 agonist ivuxolimab. The CDR3 loop is CAWSVLGFGSPLHF. DNA for the CDR3: TGTGCCTGGAGTGTCCTGGGTTTTGGGTCACCCCTCCACTTT.